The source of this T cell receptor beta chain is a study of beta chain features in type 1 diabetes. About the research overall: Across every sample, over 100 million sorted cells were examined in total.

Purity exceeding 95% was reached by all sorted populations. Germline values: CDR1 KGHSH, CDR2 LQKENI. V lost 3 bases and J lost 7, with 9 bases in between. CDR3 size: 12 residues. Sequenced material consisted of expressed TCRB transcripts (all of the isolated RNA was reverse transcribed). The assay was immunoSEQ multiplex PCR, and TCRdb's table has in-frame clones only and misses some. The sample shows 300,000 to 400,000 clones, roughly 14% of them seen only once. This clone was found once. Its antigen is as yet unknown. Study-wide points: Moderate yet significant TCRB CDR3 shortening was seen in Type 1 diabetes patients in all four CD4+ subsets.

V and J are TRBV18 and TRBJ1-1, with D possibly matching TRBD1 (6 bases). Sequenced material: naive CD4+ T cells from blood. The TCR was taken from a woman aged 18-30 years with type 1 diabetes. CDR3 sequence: CASSPRQDEAFF. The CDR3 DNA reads TGTGCCAGCTCACCCCGACAGGATGAAGCTTTCTTT.